One T cell receptor beta chain is described in this entry. It has no known antigen specificity. No base-level quality is on record; no much larger clone is a single base apart. This entry comes from a study of T cells after yellow fever vaccination (dated by TCRdb to between 2019 and 2020). Background for the entire study: The SMART-Seq v4 Ultra Low Input RNA kit was used to prepare libraries from fractions with low cell numbers. To follow T-cell clones before and after both primary and booster YFV17D yellow fever vaccination, bulk TCR alpha and beta repertoires underwent longitudinal sequencing. Blood was collected at multiple timepoints before and after primary and secondary immunization, and bulk PBMC replicates and cell subsets were isolated. Two healthy male donors, one aged 18 to 29 and one aged 30 to 40 years, made up the cohort.

The CDR3 goes from the cysteine to the phenylalanine over 14 residues. Solely the CDR3 DNA is kept, with 42 bases framed from the first base. As encoded in the germline V gene, CDR1 is KGHDR while CDR2 is SFDVKD. Trimming takes 5 bases from V and 2 bases from J, and the germline ends sit 9 bases apart. The sample was run on an Illumina NovaSeq 6000. TCR cDNA was made using 5'RACE template switching, a step that added a universal primer site and unique molecular identifiers. cDNA synthesis was primed from both the TCR alpha and TCR beta constant segments. Library amplification used two PCR steps, and the second PCR step added sample barcodes and sequencing adapters. Sequencing of libraries was performed on Illumina HiSeq 2500 (2x100 bp) or NovaSeq (2x150 bp). The source study handled its data this way. Demultiplexing of reads and collapsing into UMI consensus sequences were performed with MIGEC, and V(D)J alignment was carried out with MiXCR. Vaccine-responding clonotypes were identified with edgeR using replicate PBMC samples, with FDR below 0.01 and a log2 fold change above 5 up to day 15 being required. Bulk clonotypes were assigned CD4 or CD8 identity according to which sequenced CD4 or CD8 repertoire held them at higher abundance. TCRdb passed the public sequencing reads through fastp at Q25 and MiXCR, retaining productive beta sequences. When rows share a CDR3 protein, they turn into one entry using the most common DNA and genes. Clone size and V and J calls follow TCRdb, not the original study. This sample lists some 120,000 distinct CDR3 sequences; about 16% were detected once. Roughly two fifths of the sample goes to the ten largest clones.

Reading the label with the study, this specimen's treatment or condition is: live attenuated yellow fever vaccine strain. A standard Ficoll-Paque protocol was used to isolate PBMCs from peripheral blood. CD4 and CD8 T-cell fractions were isolated with Dynabeads CD4 and CD8 positive selection kits. TriZol was used to extract RNA from bulk PBMCs, from CD4 and CD8 fractions, and from dextramer-positive and dextramer-negative fractions. Study-wide findings and limitations: FACS-sorted repertoires could contain abundant contaminating clonotypes from the bulk population, so computational filtering was required. A small fraction of clonotypes showed up in both the CD4 and CD8 compartments, probably as a result of convergent recombination. The study included only two donors, which limits how far the findings can be generalized. After the booster, most clones that had expanded after primary vaccination were detected again (around 97% of CD4 and 88% of CD8), suggesting broad maintenance of memory. Compared with the primary T-cell response, the secondary T-cell response was weaker but faster, peaking on day 5 rather than day 15.

The sequencing used CD8+ T cells sorted from PBMCs, collected 5 days after the yellow fever booster vaccination. Here the chain combines TRBV24-1 and TRBJ1-5, and perhaps TRBD1 as D gene, on 5 matching bases. The clonotype comes from a man between 18 and 35 years old who received the YFV17D yellow fever vaccine. CDR3 region: CATSARGGNQPQHF. The base sequence is TGTGCCACCAGTGCCCGGGGGGGCAATCAGCCCCAGCATTTT.